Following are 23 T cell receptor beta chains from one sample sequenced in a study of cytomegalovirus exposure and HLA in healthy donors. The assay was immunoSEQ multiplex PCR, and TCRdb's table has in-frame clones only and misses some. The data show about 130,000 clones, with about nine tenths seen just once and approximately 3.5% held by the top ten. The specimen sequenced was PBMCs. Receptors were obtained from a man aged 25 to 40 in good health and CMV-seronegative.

The CDR3 bases are TGTGCCAGCAGTCGCAACAGGGGCTATGGCTACACCTTC. Its translation: CASSRNRGYGYTF. The V gene is TRBV6-5, the J gene TRBJ1-2; 7 positions match TRBD1. The CDR3 is 13 residues long. The germline gives CDR1 MNHEY, CDR2 SVGAGI. After removal of 5 bases from V and 4 bases from J, the junction contained 4 bases not matched to a gene.

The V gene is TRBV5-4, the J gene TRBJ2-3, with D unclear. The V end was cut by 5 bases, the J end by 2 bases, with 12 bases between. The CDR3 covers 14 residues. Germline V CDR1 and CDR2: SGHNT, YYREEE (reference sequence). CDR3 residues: CASRVEIDTDTQYF. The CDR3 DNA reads TGTGCCAGCAGGGTAGAGATTGACACAGATACGCAGTATTTT.

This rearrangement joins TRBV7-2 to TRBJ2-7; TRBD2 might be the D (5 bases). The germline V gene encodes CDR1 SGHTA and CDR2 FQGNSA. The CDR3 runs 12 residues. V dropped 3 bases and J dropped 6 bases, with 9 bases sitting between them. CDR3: CASSFGSAEQYF. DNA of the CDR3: TGTGCCAGCAGCTTCGGTAGCGCCGAGCAGTACTTC.

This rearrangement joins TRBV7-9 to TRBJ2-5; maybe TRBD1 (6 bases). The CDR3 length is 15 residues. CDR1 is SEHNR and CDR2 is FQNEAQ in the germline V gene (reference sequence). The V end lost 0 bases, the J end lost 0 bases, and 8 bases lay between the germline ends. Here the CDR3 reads CASSLAGANQETQYF. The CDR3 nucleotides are TGTGCCAGCAGCTTAGCGGGGGCTAACCAAGAGACCCAGTACTTC.

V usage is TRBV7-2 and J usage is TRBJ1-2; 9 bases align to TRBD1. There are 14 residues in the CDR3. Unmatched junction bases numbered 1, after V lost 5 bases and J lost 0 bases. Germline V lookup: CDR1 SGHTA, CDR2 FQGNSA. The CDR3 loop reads CASSTGGSNYGYTF. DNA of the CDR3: TGTGCCAGCAGCACAGGGGGCTCTAACTATGGCTACACCTTC.

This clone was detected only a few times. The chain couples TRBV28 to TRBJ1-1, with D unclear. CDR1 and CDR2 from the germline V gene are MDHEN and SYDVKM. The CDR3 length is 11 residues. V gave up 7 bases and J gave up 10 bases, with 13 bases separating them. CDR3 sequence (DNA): TGTGCCAGCATCGAGGCGGCGGGAGCTTTCTTT. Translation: CASIEAAGAFF. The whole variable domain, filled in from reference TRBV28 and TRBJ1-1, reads DVKVTQSSRYLVKRTGEKVFLECVQDMDHENMFWYRQDPGLGLRLIYFSYDVKMKEKGDIPEGYSVSREKKERFSLILESASTNQTSMYLCASIEAAGAFFGQGTRLTVV.

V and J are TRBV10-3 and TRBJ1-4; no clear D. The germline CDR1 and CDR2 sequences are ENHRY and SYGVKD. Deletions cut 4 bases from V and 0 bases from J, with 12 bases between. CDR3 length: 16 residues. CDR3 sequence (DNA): TGTGCCATCAGTGGGGCAGACCTCGCAACTAATGAAAAACTGTTTTTT. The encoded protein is CAISGADLATNEKLFF.

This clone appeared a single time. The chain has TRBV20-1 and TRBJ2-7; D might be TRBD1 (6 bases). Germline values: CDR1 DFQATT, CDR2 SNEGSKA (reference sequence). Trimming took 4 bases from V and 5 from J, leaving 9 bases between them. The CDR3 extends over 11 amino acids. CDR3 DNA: TGCAGTGCTAAGCACAGGGACGAGCAGTACTTC. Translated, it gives CSAKHRDEQYF.

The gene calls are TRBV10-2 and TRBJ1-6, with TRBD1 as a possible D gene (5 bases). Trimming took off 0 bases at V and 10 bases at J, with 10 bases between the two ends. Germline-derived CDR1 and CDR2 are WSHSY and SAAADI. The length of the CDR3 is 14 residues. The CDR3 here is CASSESGGGSPLHF. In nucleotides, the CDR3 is TGCGCCAGCAGTGAGTCGGGGGGGGGATCACCCCTCCACTTT.

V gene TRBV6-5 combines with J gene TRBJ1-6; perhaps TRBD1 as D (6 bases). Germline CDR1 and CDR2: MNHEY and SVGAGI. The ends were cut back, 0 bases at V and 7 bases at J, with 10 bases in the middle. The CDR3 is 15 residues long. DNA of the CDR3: TGTGCCAGCAGTTACTCAAACAGGGCAAATTCACCCCTCCACTTT. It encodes CASSYSNRANSPLHF.

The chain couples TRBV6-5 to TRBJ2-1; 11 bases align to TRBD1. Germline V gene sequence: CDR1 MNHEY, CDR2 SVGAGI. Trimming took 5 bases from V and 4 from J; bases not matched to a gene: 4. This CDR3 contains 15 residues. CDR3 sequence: CASSQDRGLYNEQFF. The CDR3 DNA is TGTGCCAGCAGTCAGGACAGGGGGCTTTACAATGAGCAGTTCTTC.

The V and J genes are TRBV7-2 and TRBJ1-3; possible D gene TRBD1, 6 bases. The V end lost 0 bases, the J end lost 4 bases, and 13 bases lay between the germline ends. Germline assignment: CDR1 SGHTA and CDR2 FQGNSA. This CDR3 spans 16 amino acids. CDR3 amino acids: CASSLARGGPGNTIYF. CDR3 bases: TGTGCCAGCAGCTTAGCGCGGGGGGGCCCCGGAAACACCATATATTTT.

CDR3 region: CSVPGGTGVSYEQYF. The CDR3 DNA follows: TGCAGCGTTCCGGGGGGGACAGGGGTCTCCTACGAGCAGTACTTC. This chain joins TRBV29-1 and TRBJ2-7; 10 bases fit TRBD1. V gave up 5 bases and J gave up 0 bases; unmatched junction bases: 7. This CDR3 region has 15 residues. Germline CDR1 and CDR2: SQVTM and ANQGSEA.

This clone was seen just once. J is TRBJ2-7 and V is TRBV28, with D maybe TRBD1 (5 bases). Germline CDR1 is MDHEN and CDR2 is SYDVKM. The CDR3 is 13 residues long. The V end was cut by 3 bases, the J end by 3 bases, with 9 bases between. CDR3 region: CASSLGPNYEQYF. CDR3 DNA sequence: TGTGCCAGCAGTTTGGGGCCAAACTACGAGCAGTACTTC.

CDR3 DNA sequence: TGCGCCAGTGAAAGACAGGGGCCAAACACCGGGGAGCTGTTTTTT. Its translation is CASERQGPNTGELFF. The genes are TRBV10-2 and TRBJ2-2; 8 bases are a match to TRBD1. CDR3 size: 15 residues. With V trimmed by 9 bases and J by 2 bases, 8 bases remained unmatched. The V gene's germline CDR1 is WSHSY and CDR2 SAAADI.

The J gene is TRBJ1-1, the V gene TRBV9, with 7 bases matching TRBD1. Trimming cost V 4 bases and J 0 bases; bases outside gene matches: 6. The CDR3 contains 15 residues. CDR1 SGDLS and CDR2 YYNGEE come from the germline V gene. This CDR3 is CASSPRGQVNTEAFF. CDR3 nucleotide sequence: TGTGCCAGCAGCCCAAGAGGACAGGTGAACACTGAAGCTTTCTTT.

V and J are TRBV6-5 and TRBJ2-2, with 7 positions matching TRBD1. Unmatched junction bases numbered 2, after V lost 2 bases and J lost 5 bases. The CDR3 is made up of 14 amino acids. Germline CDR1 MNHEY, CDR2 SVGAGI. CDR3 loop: CASSYLRGTGELFF. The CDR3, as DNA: TGTGCCAGCAGTTACCTCAGGGGGACCGGGGAGCTGTTTTTT.

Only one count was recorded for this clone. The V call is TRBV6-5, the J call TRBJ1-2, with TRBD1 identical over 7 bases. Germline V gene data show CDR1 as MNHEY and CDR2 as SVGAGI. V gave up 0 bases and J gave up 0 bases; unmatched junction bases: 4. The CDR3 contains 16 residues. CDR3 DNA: TGTGCCAGCAGTTACTCTGGACAGGAGGCTAACTATGGCTACACCTTC. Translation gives CASSYSGQEANYGYTF.

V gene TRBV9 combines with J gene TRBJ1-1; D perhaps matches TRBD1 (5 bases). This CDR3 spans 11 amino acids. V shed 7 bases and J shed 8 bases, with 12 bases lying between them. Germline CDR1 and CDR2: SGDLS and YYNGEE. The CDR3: CASQGGTEAFF. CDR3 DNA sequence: TGTGCCAGCCAGGGAGGCACCGAAGCTTTCTTT.

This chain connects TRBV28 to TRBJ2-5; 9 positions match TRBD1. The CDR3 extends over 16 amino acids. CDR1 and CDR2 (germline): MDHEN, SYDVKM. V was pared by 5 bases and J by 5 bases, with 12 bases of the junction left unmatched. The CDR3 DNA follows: TGTGCCAGCAGTGGAAGTGGGACAGGGTTCCGGGAGACCCAGTACTTC. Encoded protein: CASSGSGTGFRETQYF.

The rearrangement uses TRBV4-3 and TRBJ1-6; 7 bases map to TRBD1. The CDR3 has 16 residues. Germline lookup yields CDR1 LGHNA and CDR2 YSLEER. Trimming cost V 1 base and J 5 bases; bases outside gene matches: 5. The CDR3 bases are TGCGCCAGCAGCCAAGGCGCGGGACAGAATAATTCACCCCTCCACTTT. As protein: CASSQGAGQNNSPLHF.

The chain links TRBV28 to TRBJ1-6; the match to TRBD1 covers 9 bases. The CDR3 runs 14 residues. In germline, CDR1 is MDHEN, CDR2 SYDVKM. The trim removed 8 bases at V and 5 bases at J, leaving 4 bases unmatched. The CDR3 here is CASRTGEDNSPLHF. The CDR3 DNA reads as TGTGCCAGCCGGACAGGGGAGGATAATTCACCCCTCCACTTT.

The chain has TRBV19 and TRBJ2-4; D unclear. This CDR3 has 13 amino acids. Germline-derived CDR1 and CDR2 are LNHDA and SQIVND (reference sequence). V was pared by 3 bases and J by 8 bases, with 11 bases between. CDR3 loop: CASSMRSWDIQYF. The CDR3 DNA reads TGTGCCAGTAGTATGAGGTCTTGGGACATTCAGTACTTC.